This TCR beta chain originates from a study of T cell repertoires in cytomegalovirus infection. This clonotype came up a few times. Its antigen is as yet unknown. TCRdb reprocessed the reads with MiXCR, giving one entry per CDR3 protein. The sample shows about 830,000 distinct CDR3 sequences, approximately 30% of them seen only once. The sequence came from a human donor in good health (CMV status not recorded). Some clones in this sample may be carry-over from other donors' samples. The sample was cultured CD8+ T cells from PBMCs, taken from culture after CMV antigen stimulation.

CDR3 in DNA: TGTGCCAGCCTAGGGGGCGGGCCGTACGAGCAGTACTTC. This translates into CASLGGGPYEQYF. This chain connects TRBV7-9 to TRBJ2-7; 7 nucleotides agree with TRBD1. This CDR3 spans 13 amino acids. V was pared by 8 bases and J by 4 bases, with 8 bases of the junction left unmatched. CDR1 is SEHNR, CDR2 FQNEAQ, per germline (reference sequence).